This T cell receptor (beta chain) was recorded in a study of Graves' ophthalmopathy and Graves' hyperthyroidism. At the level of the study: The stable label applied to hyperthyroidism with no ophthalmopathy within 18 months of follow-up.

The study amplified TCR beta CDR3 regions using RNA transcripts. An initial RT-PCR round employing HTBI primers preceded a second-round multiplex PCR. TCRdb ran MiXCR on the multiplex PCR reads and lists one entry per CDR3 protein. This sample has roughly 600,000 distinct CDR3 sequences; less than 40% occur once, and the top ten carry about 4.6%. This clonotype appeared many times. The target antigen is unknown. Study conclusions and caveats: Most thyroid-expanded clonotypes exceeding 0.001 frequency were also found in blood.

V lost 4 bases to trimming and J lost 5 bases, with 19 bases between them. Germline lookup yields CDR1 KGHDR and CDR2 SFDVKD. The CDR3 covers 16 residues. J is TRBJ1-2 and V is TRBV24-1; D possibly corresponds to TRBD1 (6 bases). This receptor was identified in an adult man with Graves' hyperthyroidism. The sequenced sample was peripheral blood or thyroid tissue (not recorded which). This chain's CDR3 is CATSESGTGRPYGYTF. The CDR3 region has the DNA TGTGCCACCAGTGAAAGCGGAACAGGGCGCCCATATGGCTACACCTTC.